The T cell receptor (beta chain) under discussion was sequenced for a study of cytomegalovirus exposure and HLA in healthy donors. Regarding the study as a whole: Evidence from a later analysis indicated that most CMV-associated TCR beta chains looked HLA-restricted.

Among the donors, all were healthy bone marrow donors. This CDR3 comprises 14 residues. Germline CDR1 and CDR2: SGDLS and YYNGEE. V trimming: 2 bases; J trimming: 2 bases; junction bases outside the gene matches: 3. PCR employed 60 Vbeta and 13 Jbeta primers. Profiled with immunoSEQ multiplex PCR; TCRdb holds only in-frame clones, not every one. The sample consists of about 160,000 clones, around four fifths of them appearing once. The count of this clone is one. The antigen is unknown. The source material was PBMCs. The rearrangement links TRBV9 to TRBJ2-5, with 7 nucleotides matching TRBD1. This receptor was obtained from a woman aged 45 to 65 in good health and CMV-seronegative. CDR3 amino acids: CASSVGTAQETQYF. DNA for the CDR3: TGTGCCAGCAGCGTGGGGACAGCACAAGAGACCCAGTACTTC.